A single sample gave rise to the 20 T cell receptor beta chains below, sequenced in a study of blood T cell repertoires in COVID-19 (dated by TCRdb to about 2020). Libraries were prepared through the immunoSEQ multiplex PCR assay. Drawn from immuneACCESS, this table holds only the in-frame rearrangements with V and J called that TCRdb kept. Clones are partly lost; checked studies trace under half to an unresolved V gene and leave the rest unexplained. The sample yields approximately 230,000 clones; around 80% were counted once. In total, the top ten clones hold 14% to 15% of the sample. The specimen sequenced was PBMCs or T cells enriched from blood (not recorded which). Receptors were obtained from a man aged 35 to 55 who had recovered from COVID-19.

The chain uses TRBV5-4 and TRBJ1-3, with 10 bases matching TRBD1. V dropped 0 bases and J dropped 7; count of bases not matched to a gene: 4. The CDR3 consists of 15 residues. CDR1 is SGHNT and CDR2 is YYREEE in the germline V gene (reference sequence). The CDR3 loop is CASSLGTGGFNTIYF. CDR3 in DNA: TGTGCCAGCAGCTTGGGGACAGGGGGGTTTAACACCATATATTTT. The full variable domain, its missing parts supplied by reference TRBV5-4 and TRBJ1-3, is ETGVTQSPTHLIKTRGQQVTLRCSSQSGHNTVSWYQQALGQGPQFIFQYYREEENGRGNFPPRFSGLQFPNYSSELNVNALELDDSALYLCASSLGTGGFNTIYFGEGSWLTVV.

The V and J genes are TRBV10-3 and TRBJ2-4; 7 nucleotides match TRBD1. J lost 3 bases, V lost 3 bases, and 8 bases had no gene match. The CDR3 contains 16 residues. Per germline, CDR1 ENHRY and CDR2 SYGVKD. The CDR3 DNA sequence: TGTGCCATCAGTGACACGCTGGCAGGGGGCAAAAACATTCAGTACTTC. This translates into CAISDTLAGGKNIQYF.

The chain combines TRBV15 with TRBJ1-2; no definite D call. Trimming left V 1 base short and J 1 base short, with 7 bases between. This CDR3 contains 14 residues. CDR1 and CDR2 from the germline V gene are LNHNV and YYDKDF (reference sequence). CDR3 amino acids: CATSRGSVNYGYTF. In DNA, the CDR3 is TGTGCCACCAGCAGAGGTTCAGTTAACTATGGCTACACCTTC.

The rearrangement links TRBV3-1 (or the pseudogene TRBV3-2) to TRBJ1-5, with 8 bases aligning to TRBD1. J was trimmed by 7 bases and V by 1 base; bases with no gene match: 3. The CDR3 is 14 residues long. Germline CDR1 is LGHDT and CDR2 is YNNKEL (reference sequence). The CDR3 sequence is CASSQAGGRQPQHF. Written as DNA, the CDR3 is TGTGCCAGCAGCCAAGCAGGGGGCCGGCAGCCCCAGCATTTT.

The chain links TRBV18 to TRBJ2-2, with D maybe TRBD1 (6 bases). Between the trimmed V and J ends, which lost 2 bases and 4 bases, there was a span of 11 bases. Looked up from germline, CDR1 is KGHSH and CDR2 is LQKENI. The CDR3 is made up of 15 amino acids. DNA for the CDR3: TGTGCCAGCTCACCAAAGCAGGGGAGCACCGGGGAGCTGTTTTTT. It translates to CASSPKQGSTGELFF. Looking up the rest from reference TRBV18 and TRBJ2-2 gives the full variable domain: NAGVMQNPRHLVRRRGQEARLRCSPMKGHSHVYWYRQLPEEGLKFMVYLQKENIIDESGMPKERFSAEFPKEGPSILRIQQVVRGDSAAYFCASSPKQGSTGELFFGEGSRLTVL.

This chain uses TRBV27 with TRBJ2-3, with TRBD2 identical over 14 bases. Trimming removed 6 bases from V and 5 bases from J; junction bases left unmatched: 10. CDR3 size: 17 residues. The V gene's germline CDR1 is MNHEY and CDR2 SMNVEV (reference sequence). The CDR3 region is CASSLRGLAGVVDTQYF. DNA of the CDR3: TGTGCCAGCAGCTTACGGGGACTAGCGGGGGTGGTAGATACGCAGTATTTT.

The chain joins TRBV5-4 to TRBJ1-3; 8 positions match TRBD1. The germline CDR1 and CDR2 sequences are SGHNT and YYREEE (reference sequence). The J segment lost 0 bases and the V segment lost 4 bases, leaving 3 bases of the junction unmatched. The CDR3 consists of 15 residues. The CDR3 DNA follows: TGTGCCAGCAGCCGCAGGGGGCTCTCTGGAAACACCATATATTTT. It codes for CASSRRGLSGNTIYF. Filled out from reference TRBV5-4 and TRBJ1-3, the complete variable domain reads ETGVTQSPTHLIKTRGQQVTLRCSSQSGHNTVSWYQQALGQGPQFIFQYYREEENGRGNFPPRFSGLQFPNYSSELNVNALELDDSALYLCASSRRGLSGNTIYFGEGSWLTVV.

The gene calls are TRBV5-1 and TRBJ2-1, with D possibly being TRBD2 (5 bases). The CDR3 has 16 amino acids. Trimming pared 2 bases from V and 0 bases from J, leaving 12 bases between. In germline, CDR1 is SGHRS, CDR2 YFSETQ. For the CDR3, the DNA is TGCGCCAGCAGCTTTGGAGGAGCGGTCTCCTACAATGAGCAGTTCTTC. Translated, it gives CASSFGGAVSYNEQFF.

This rearrangement joins TRBV7-2 to TRBJ2-7, with D maybe TRBD2 (5 bases). CDR3 length: 17 residues. Trimming took 4 bases from V and 0 from J, leaving 19 bases between them. Germline-derived CDR1 and CDR2 are SGHTA and FQGNSA. In DNA form, the CDR3 reads TGTGCCAGCAGCTCCCGGACGCTTAGGACTCTCTCCTACGAGCAGTACTTC. Encoded protein: CASSSRTLRTLSYEQYF.

The gene calls are TRBV14 and TRBJ1-2, with D maybe TRBD1 (6 bases). Trimming took 6 bases from V and 6 from J, leaving 14 bases between them. Germline loops: CDR1 SGHDN, CDR2 FVKESK. This CDR3 contains 13 residues. The CDR3 nucleotides read TGTGCCAGCAGTCGTGGACAGTGGGATGGCTACACCTTC. It translates to CASSRGQWDGYTF.

This clone showed up just a few times. This chain uses TRBV10-3 with TRBJ2-1; the D is unclear. The CDR3 consists of 13 residues. V lost 7 bases and J lost 3, with 10 bases in between. Germline V lookup: CDR1 ENHRY, CDR2 SYGVKD. For the CDR3, the DNA is TGTGCCATCAAACGGTTCGACTACAATGAGCAGTTCTTC. Its translation is CAIKRFDYNEQFF.

This clone was seen a handful of times. This rearrangement joins TRBV2 to TRBJ2-1; 8 bases are a match to TRBD2. With V trimmed by 3 bases and J by 7 bases, 8 bases remained unmatched. The CDR3 covers 15 residues. The germline V gene has CDR1 SNHLY and CDR2 FYNNEI. CDR3 sequence: CASSDWSSGLNEQFF. CDR3 sequence (DNA): TGTGCCAGCAGTGATTGGTCTAGCGGGCTGAATGAGCAGTTCTTC.

The rearrangement uses TRBV6-5 and TRBJ1-6; perhaps TRBD1 as D (6 bases). The CDR3 spans 16 residues. Trimming removed 2 bases at V and 1 base at J, with 9 bases between. Per the germline V gene, CDR1 is MNHEY and CDR2 is SVGAGI. The CDR3 protein is CASSYTGKSYNSPLHF. The CDR3 DNA is TGTGCCAGCAGTTACACAGGGAAGTCCTATAATTCACCCCTCCACTTT.

This clone was counted only a few times. This sequence joins TRBV6-5 and TRBJ1-2; tentative D call: TRBD1 (6 bases). The CDR3 is 16 amino acids. V lost 0 bases and J 2 bases, leaving 13 bases between the germline ends. CDR1 and CDR2 (germline): MNHEY, SVGAGI. CDR3 amino acids: CASSYSMGAGNYGYTF. The DNA of the CDR3 is TGTGCCAGCAGTTACTCTATGGGGGCCGGAAACTATGGCTACACCTTC.

The chain's CDR3 is CACLIGGGGNEQFF. The CDR3 DNA is TGTGCCTGCCTCATAGGAGGGGGCGGAAATGAGCAGTTCTTC. J is TRBJ2-1 and V is TRBV30; D might be TRBD1 (7 bases). CDR1 and CDR2 (germline): GTSNPN, SVGIG (reference sequence). The V end was cut by 6 bases, the J end by 7 bases, with 19 bases between. The CDR3 length is 14 residues. The variable domain in full, with the rest retrieved from reference TRBV30 and TRBJ2-1, is SQTIHQWPATLVQPVGSPLSLECTVEGTSNPNLYWYRQAAGRGLQLLFYSVGIGQISSEVPQNLSASRPQDRQFILSSKKLLLSDSGFYLCACLIGGGGNEQFFGPGTRLTVL.

This chain joins TRBV7-3 and TRBJ2-1, with a weak D call TRBD2 (6 bases). Looked up from germline, CDR1 is SGHTA and CDR2 is FQGTGA. This CDR3 has 15 amino acids. Trimming cost V 5 bases and J 7 bases, with 18 bases left between them. The CDR3, as DNA: TGTGCCAGCAGCGCCCGGGCGGGGACGGGGAATGAGCAGTTCTTC. Translating gives CASSARAGTGNEQFF.

The V and J genes are TRBV10-3 and TRBJ2-3; 15 positions agree with TRBD2. V lost 10 bases, J lost 5 bases, and 7 bases stayed unmatched. The CDR3 sequence is 15 residues long. Germline loops: CDR1 ENHRY, CDR2 SYGVKD. The CDR3 protein is CASGLAGGPVDTQYF. Here the CDR3 DNA reads TGTGCCAGTGGACTAGCGGGAGGGCCTGTAGATACGCAGTATTTT.

The chain uses TRBV30 and TRBJ1-5; possibly TRBD1 for D (5 bases). Trimming took off 3 bases at V and 2 bases at J, with 14 bases between the two ends. Looked up from germline, CDR1 is GTSNPN and CDR2 is SVGIG (reference sequence). The CDR3 has 15 residues. The chain's CDR3 is CAWRLPGGGNQPQHF. The CDR3 DNA sequence: TGTGCCTGGAGGCTCCCCGGGGGGGGCAATCAGCCCCAGCATTTT.

CDR3 amino acids: CSVGRDTQYF. CDR3 DNA: TGCAGCGTTGGCAGAGATACGCAGTATTTT. The V gene is TRBV29-1, the J gene TRBJ2-3; no clear D gene. There are 10 residues in the CDR3. The V gene's germline CDR1 is SQVTM and CDR2 ANQGSEA. Trimming removed 4 bases from V and 5 bases from J, with 4 bases in between.

The gene calls are TRBV18 and TRBJ2-4, with 7 positions matching TRBD2. The CDR3 loop spans 13 amino acids. CDR1 is KGHSH, CDR2 LQKENI, per germline. Trimming took 2 bases from V and 8 from J; bases not matched to a gene: 3. The CDR3 reads CASSPTGGDIQYF. CDR3 DNA sequence: TGTGCCAGCTCACCAACTGGGGGGGACATTCAGTACTTC.